These T cell receptor beta chains were read from a single sample in a study of T cell responses to AZD1222 COVID-19 vaccine. The assay was immunoSEQ multiplex PCR, and TCRdb's table has in-frame clones only and misses some. Of more than 250,000 clones listed, approximately 95% were seen once; the top ten hold less than 0.65%. The material was peripheral blood, obtained on day 0 of AZD1222 vaccination. The source of these receptors is an adult in good health. The CDR3 runs from the conserved cysteine through the conserved F or W.

j_call v_call cdr3_aa
TRBJ1-4 TRBV5-1 CASSFGLRETNEKLFF
TRBJ2-1 TRBV28 CASSLDLYNEQFF
TRBJ1-1 TRBV11-2 CASSRRQGRSRTEAFF
TRBJ2-7 TRBV5-1 CASSPGTAVYEQYF
TRBJ1-5 TRBV30 CAWSRGGYQPQHF
TRBJ1-3 TRBV5-1 CASSLMQGASGNTIYF
TRBJ2-7 TRBV10-3 CASRGTQWVEQYF
TRBJ2-1 TRBV29-1 CSVGPPPTYNEQFF
TRBJ2-7 TRBV6-5 CASSSSSSLYF
TRBJ2-3 TRBV19 CASKRDPSTDTQYF
TRBJ1-1 TRBV6-5 CASSRGWNTEAFF
TRBJ2-7 TRBV15 CATSPGGDSSYEQYF
TRBJ1-1 TRBV19 CASSSQTGGITEAFF
TRBJ2-3 TRBV11-2 CASSLGDRVRDTQYF
TRBJ2-7 TRBV21-1 CASSNRPGGGSSYEQYF
TRBJ1-1 TRBV5-1 CASSIGTGREAFF
TRBJ1-2 TRBV29-1 CSVDLGSYDYTF
TRBJ1-1 TRBV18 CASSPQGSMNTEAFF
TRBJ2-7 TRBV29-1 CSVDTGKNYEQYF
TRBJ1-1 TRBV28 CASSGVVGAFF
TRBJ2-7 TRBV4-3 CASSQDSAEREPAYEQYF
TRBJ2-7 TRBV11-2 CASSSLYEQYF
TRBJ2-7 TRBV10-3 CAISEGHVILPSYEQYF
TRBJ2-5 TRBV28 CASSYPLGRTQETQYF
TRBJ1-6 TRBV4-1 CASTQAQWSPLHF
TRBJ1-5 TRBV19 CASSLGTGVGGSNQPQHF
TRBJ2-5 TRBV20-1 CSWTRETQYF
TRBJ2-7 TRBV27 CASSLGTGWPYEQYF
TRBJ1-2 TRBV5-1 CASSDPNGGNYGYTF
TRBJ2-2 TRBV10-3 CAISEAGGGTGELFF
TRBJ1-2 TRBV20-1 CSAQDYGYTF
TRBJ2-7 TRBV5-1 CASSSGTLGEQYF
TRBJ2-7 TRBV11-2 CASSLIRNYEQYF
TRBJ1-2 TRBV4-3 CASSLTGVYGYTF
TRBJ1-5 TRBV2 CASSRGAPDGNQPQHF
TRBJ1-5 TRBV19 CASSTTGHLSNQPQHF
TRBJ1-5 TRBV7-8 CASSARTGERSNQPQHF
TRBJ2-7 TRBV4-1 CASSPPGRRYEQYF
TRBJ2-1 TRBV19 CASSLLAGGDEQFF
TRBJ2-1 TRBV18 CASSRRDGLTYNEQFF
TRBJ1-1 TRBV28 CASRGQMKNTEAFF
TRBJ2-2 TRBV7-2 CASSFSGGVDGELFF
TRBJ2-3 TRBV19 CATSSGRPADTQYF
TRBJ1-1 TRBV7-2 CASSAQGGMNTEAFF
TRBJ1-5 TRBV7-3 CASSLDGYQPQHF
TRBJ1-1 TRBV20-1 CSARETGRF
TRBJ1-5 TRBV29-1 CSVERGWDRDNQPQHF
TRBJ2-1 TRBV28 CASKGDGAYNEQFF
TRBJ1-1 TRBV3-1/TRBV3-2 CASSQGRSTEAFF
TRBJ1-3 TRBV30 CAWSLRTASTGNTIYF
TRBJ2-7 TRBV24-1 CATSDFGSTGYEQYF
TRBJ1-2 TRBV3-1/TRBV3-2 CASSQSRDRGSGYTF